This T cell receptor beta chain was identified during a study of T-cell memory formation after mild COVID-19. UMIs and sample barcodes were carried by the TCR alpha and TCR beta cDNA libraries that 5'RACE produced using constant-segment primers. A single record per CDR3 protein comes from TCRdb applying MiXCR to the 5' RACE reads. The sample holds nearly 110,000 distinct CDR3 sequences, over 10% seen once. The sequencing sample was made of PBMCs or a T cell subset sorted from them (not recorded which). This TCR derives from an adult woman who had mild COVID-19 (a few samples of this study predate the infection). Cell type and time point are not known.

Written as DNA, the CDR3 is TGTGCCAGCAGTGACACAGGGACGGGACAGCCCCAGCATTTT. Amino acids: CASSDTGTGQPQHF. The chain links TRBV6-5 to TRBJ1-5; perhaps TRBD1 as D (6 bases). The CDR3 is 14 residues long. Per germline, CDR1 MNHEY and CDR2 SVGAGI. V lost 5 bases and J lost 7, with 15 bases in between.